The sequence of this T cell receptor (beta chain) was determined in a study of T-cell reconstitution after alpha-beta-depleted transplantation in children. Study results and caveats: After transplant, at about two months, alpha-beta T cells were reportedly derived from several hundred expanded graft clones. At the one-year point after transplant, T-cell counts and TCRbeta diversity were found to come mostly from T cells that had been newly produced. Where some patients showed high TCRbeta diversity at day 60, it came from recipient T cells and thymic progenitors that had survived.

Unique molecular identifiers were incorporated when the TCRbeta library was constructed. MiXCR was run by TCRdb on the PCR reads, yielding one entry per CDR3 protein. Of hundreds of thousands of distinct CDR3 sequences in the sample, 8.2% are singletons; the top ten hold 5% to 8%. This clonotype has at least ten counts. Its target is not known. V lost 5 bases, J lost 4 bases, and 11 bases lay in between. Germline V lookup: CDR1 MDHEN, CDR2 SYDVKM. The CDR3 loop spans 14 amino acids. Sequences were derived from PBMCs, mostly from graft donor cells, sampled 180 days after TCRalphabeta/CD19-depleted stem cell transplant. The sequence derives from a male patient aged 10-17 years who had a stem cell transplant for acute lymphoblastic leukemia, so the T cells may come from the graft donor. This chain connects TRBV28 to TRBJ2-2; D is undetermined. The CDR3 sequence is CASSRPPGTGELFF. In DNA form, the CDR3 reads TGTGCCAGCAGTCGCCCCCCTGGCACCGGGGAGCTGTTTTTT.